The entry below gives a single T cell receptor beta chain sequence along with its context. This clone has more than one count but fewer than ten. Its antigen specificity is not known. Per-base quality was not reported, and no clone a single base away is much larger than it. Spanning cysteine to phenylalanine, the CDR3 consists of 20 amino acids. The CDR3 DNA has 60 bases and is translated from base 1. CDR1 and CDR2, per the germline V gene, are SGDLS and YYNGEE. From V the trimming removes 4 bases and from J it removes 0 bases, while the gene matches leave 14 bases of the junction unaccounted for. This specimen comes from a study of beta chain features in type 1 diabetes (dated by TCRdb to the late 2010s). For the study in its entirety: Mean age, gender distribution, total cell number and subset yield did not differ between patients and healthy donors. A total of about 100,000,000 sorted cells were examined across all samples, and RNA yield correlated strongly with the number of cells per subset. In the study, recently diagnosed type 1 diabetes patients and matched healthy donors were compared on the TCRB repertoires of their sorted circulating CD4+ T cell subsets. Regulatory and stem cell-like memory subsets were obtained from only 8 patients and roughly 8 healthy donors, while naive and central memory subsets were obtained from all 28 donors. Here is what the overall study found, with its caveats: PCR may preferentially amplify shorter templates, but because patient and control samples were amplified and corrected together, any resulting skew would affect both groups equally. A moderate but significant shortening of TCRB CDR3 length was observed in type 1 diabetes patients in all four CD4+ subsets. Because cDNA rather than genomic DNA was sequenced, highly expressing activated cells could have been over-represented, although no difference in activation and CD3 levels was found between groups. Because small numbers of individuals were included in the HLA sub-analyses, any influence of HLA type on TCRB rearrangement was left unresolved. At VDJ recombination sites, patients with type 1 diabetes made fewer insertions and deleted more nucleotides, a pattern implying thymic rearrangement abnormalities. Naive, central memory and regulatory TCRB repertoires appeared to be more similar among patients than among healthy donors.

All of the isolated RNA was reverse transcribed with the High Capacity cDNA Reverse Transcription Kit, so expressed TCRB transcripts were sequenced. Deep immunoSEQ sequencing was performed on naive, central memory and regulatory T cell samples, with an average of about 4 million total reads per sample. Sorted cells were lysed in RLT buffer and RNA was extracted with DNase-treated RNeasy Micro or Mini kits, depending on cell number. Each cell subset was processed on its own to prevent cross-contamination, while patient and healthy donor samples were processed together. The immunoSEQ multiplex PCR was used to amplify TCRB sequences from cDNA, yielding 87-bp fragments that span the CDR3 region. Sequencing of the amplicons was performed on the Illumina HiSeq platform. Turning to the authors' computational methods: Synthetic template baselines were used to correct PCR bias computationally, reads within Hamming distance 2 were collapsed together, and singletons that could not be merged were discarded. Reads were aligned against IMGT so that V, D and J genes, CDR3 length and insertions or deletions at six rearrangement sites could be assigned. Within each subset, clonotype counts were normalized to the number of sorted cells before true diversity and Gini coefficients were calculated with the tcR R package. The overlap coefficient, calculated on TCRB nucleotide sequences, was used to measure repertoire sharing. Out-of-frame TCRB sequences from naive cells were analyzed as a proxy for the pre-selection repertoire. Sourced from immuneACCESS, this table was stored by TCRdb with only in-frame sequences that have V and J called. A share of the clones is absent; for the studies checked, an unresolved V gene accounts for under half, and the remainder has no known explanation. V and J calls and clone size follow that table, whereas D and trimming were derived from the DNA. Recorded for this sample are about 660,000 clones; over 12% of them occurred a single time. The ten biggest clones cover approximately 0.042% of the sample.

Each donor gave one peripheral blood draw, averaging roughly 120 mL, which was collected into heparinised tubes. A BD FACSAria II and a panel including CD45RO, CCR7, CD25, CD127, CD95 and CD27 were used to sort naive, central memory, regulatory and stem cell-like memory CD4+ T cells. Every sorted population had a purity above 95%. PBMCs were isolated right away by Lymphoprep density gradient centrifugation and were stained directly, without culture. To minimize batch effects, samples were stained and sorted in pairs, one healthy donor with one patient per experiment. The TCR originated in a man younger than 35 with type 1 diabetes. The V and J genes are TRBV9 and TRBJ2-1; 12 bases in the middle match TRBD2. The material sequenced was naive CD4+ T cells from blood. This sample's cell subset or site label indicates: true naive CD4+ T cells. The CDR3 amino acid sequence is: CASSHRGASGRGFSYNEQFF. The DNA reads as follows: TGTGCCAGCAGCCACAGGGGCGCTAGCGGGAGGGGCTTCTCCTACAATGAGCAGTTCTTC.